The 10 T cell receptor beta chains below all came from one sample that was sequenced in a study of T cell responses to AZD1222 COVID-19 vaccine. Clones were read by immunoSEQ multiplex PCR, and TCRdb kept only the in-frame ones, dropping some. The sample lists some 150,000 clones; about 91% were seen once. The material sequenced was peripheral blood, taken on day 0 of AZD1222 vaccination. These receptors were obtained from an adult in good health.

The chain has TRBV30 and TRBJ2-1; no reliable D call. The germline V and J ends were trimmed by 2 bases and 6 bases, with 14 bases remaining between them. The CDR3 has 14 residues. In germline, CDR1 is GTSNPN, CDR2 SVGIG (reference sequence). CDR3 in amino acids: CAWSSNLWSNEQFF. The DNA of the CDR3 is TGTGCCTGGAGTTCTAACCTGTGGTCCAATGAGCAGTTCTTC.

V is TRBV5-4 and J is TRBJ2-7; 9 positions match TRBD1. Per the germline V gene, CDR1 is SGHNT and CDR2 is YYREEE (reference sequence). After removal of 4 bases from V and 5 bases from J, the junction contained 10 bases not matched to a gene. The CDR3 loop spans 15 amino acids. The CDR3 sequence is CASSRELGTGNEQYF. The CDR3 DNA sequence: TGTGCCAGCAGCCGCGAATTGGGGACAGGGAACGAGCAGTACTTC.

This chain links TRBV28 with TRBJ1-3; D not resolved. In germline, CDR1 is MDHEN, CDR2 SYDVKM. CDR3 length: 13 residues. V dropped 3 bases and J dropped 1 base, with 4 bases sitting between them. The CDR3 spells CASSLASGNTIYF. CDR3 coding DNA: TGTGCCAGCAGTTTGGCATCTGGAAACACCATATATTTT. The complete variable domain, with remaining parts taken from reference TRBV28 and TRBJ1-3, reads DVKVTQSSRYLVKRTGEKVFLECVQDMDHENMFWYRQDPGLGLRLIYFSYDVKMKEKGDIPEGYSVSREKKERFSLILESASTNQTSMYLCASSLASGNTIYFGEGSWLTVV.

The gene calls are TRBV5-1 and TRBJ2-3, with 12 nucleotides matching TRBD2. Per germline, CDR1 SGHRS and CDR2 YFSETQ. V was pared by 4 bases and J by 4 bases, with 10 bases of the junction left unmatched. The CDR3 has 17 amino acids. CDR3 DNA: TGCGCCAGCAGCCTAAGGCCTAGCGGGAGGGCCGCAGATACGCAGTATTTT. It yields the protein CASSLRPSGRAADTQYF.

The chain combines TRBV12-5 with TRBJ1-5; tentatively, D is TRBD1 (5 bases). Germline CDR1 LGHNT, CDR2 FRNRAP. Trimming pared 7 bases from V and 0 bases from J, leaving 19 bases between. The CDR3 is 17 amino acids. CDR3 sequence reads: CASALPGGEYSNQPQHF. The CDR3 region has the DNA TGTGCTAGTGCCCTACCTGGGGGAGAGTATAGCAATCAGCCCCAGCATTTT.

On this clone: A read error is likely, as this CDR3 ends without the conserved phenylalanine or tryptophan. It is unclear where the CDR3 begins or ends on the DNA, so no DNA is shown, and the CDR3 is as TCRdb lists it. V is TRBV19 and J is TRBJ1-1; TRBD1 is the table's D call, not checked against the DNA. The CDR3 comprises 8 residues, both ends counted. The germline V gene encodes CDR1 LNHDA and CDR2 SQIVND (reference sequence). CDR3 protein: CARTGVRL.

The chain has TRBV5-1 and TRBJ2-5, with D possibly matching TRBD2 (6 bases). Germline lookup yields CDR1 SGHRS and CDR2 YFSETQ. There are 16 residues in the CDR3. Trimming removed 0 bases from V and 2 bases from J, with 14 bases in between. Here the CDR3 reads CASSLVPAGPQETQYF. As DNA, the CDR3 is TGCGCCAGCAGCTTGGTACCAGCGGGCCCTCAAGAGACCCAGTACTTC.

This sequence joins TRBV13 and TRBJ2-7; 11 positions match TRBD2. Germline values: CDR1 PRHDT, CDR2 FYEKMQ (reference sequence). Trimming took 2 bases from V and 6 from J; bases not matched to a gene: 12. The CDR3 contains 17 residues. In nucleotides, the CDR3 is TGTGCCAGCAGCTTATTAGCTAGCGGGAGGCAATCCGGCGAGCAGTACTTC. Protein sequence: CASSLLASGRQSGEQYF.

The CDR3 spells CASSPRLRQVQFF. The CDR3 coding sequence is TGTGCCAGCAGCCCCCGACTCCGGCAGGTGCAGTTCTTC. The chain uses TRBV9 and TRBJ2-1, with D unclear. This CDR3 is built from 13 residues. Germline loops: CDR1 SGDLS, CDR2 YYNGEE. Between the trimmed V and J ends, which lost 4 bases and 12 bases, there was a span of 17 bases. The full variable domain, its missing parts supplied by reference TRBV9 and TRBJ2-1, is DSGVTQTPKHLITATGQRVTLRCSPRSGDLSVYWYQQSLDQGLQFLIQYYNGEERAKGNILERFSAQQFPDLHSELNLSSLELGDSALYFCASSPRLRQVQFFGPGTRLTVL.

The chain carries TRBV7-9 and TRBJ2-7; no firm D call. The CDR3 spans 12 residues. CDR1 SEHNR and CDR2 FQNEAQ come from the germline V gene (reference sequence). With 3 bases removed from V and 4 bases from J, the gap between germline ends came to 7 bases. The CDR3 DNA follows: TGTGCCAGCAGCTTCCTATCATACGAGCAGTACTTC. It yields the protein CASSFLSYEQYF.